This T cell receptor beta chain originates from a study of blood T cell repertoires in COVID-19. On the study more broadly: Acute and convalescent COVID-19 samples came from the United States, Italy and Spain.

The authors' processing: From reference gene primer amplification, estimates of nucleated cell counts were derived. Here immunoSEQ multiplex PCR was the method, and the copy in TCRdb shows in-frame clones only, minus some. V, J and clone size derive from that table, while D and trimming were established from the DNA sequence. The sample includes 200,000 to 250,000 clones, around nine tenths seen only once; the top ten take roughly 6.5%. V was pared by 6 bases and J by 5 bases, with 16 bases of the junction left unmatched. This CDR3 spans 17 amino acids. Germline CDR1 and CDR2: MDHEN and SYDVKM. This rearrangement joins TRBV28 to TRBJ2-5; 9 nucleotides agree with TRBD2. Sequenced sample: peripheral blood. This receptor was identified in a man between 60 and 70 years old who had recovered from COVID-19. CDR3 sequence: CASRSRSGREGLETQYF. CDR3 nucleotide sequence: TGTGCCAGCAGGAGTCGGTCTGGGCGGGAGGGCCTTGAGACCCAGTACTTC.